This T cell receptor (beta chain) derives from a study of CD8 T cells in Susac syndrome (dated by TCRdb to about 2019). Regarding the complete study: Of the Susac syndrome patients who were sequenced, roughly 6 had clinically active disease and roughly 8 were in clinical remission. At the time of blood withdrawal, Susac syndrome patients were either therapy-naive, taking corticosteroids (with some also receiving IVIg), or on IVIg alone. Whether CD8+ T cell activation and differentiation in Susac syndrome was antigen driven was tested using repertoire sequencing. The study compared CD8+ T cell repertoire clonality among about a dozen healthy donors, around 14 Susac syndrome patients and 15 multiple sclerosis patients.

On this clonotype: Its antigen remains undetermined. A read error may account for a junction end that differs from germline.

RNA was extracted with the RNeasy kit and about 0.5 to 1 ug was reverse transcribed using random hexamers. The immunoSEQ multiplex PCR assay, which covers 54 Vbeta and 13 Jbeta segments, was used to amplify TCR beta CDR3 regions. PCR amplification bias was corrected using a synthetic template baseline for primer optimization and computational correction. Per the source publication's procedure: Reads were annotated to V, D and J genes according to IMGT and were analyzed with immunoSEQ Analyzer, with only productive sequences retained. To calculate clonality, Shannon entropy was normalized by log2 of the number of productive unique sequences and then subtracted from one. For each patient and control, public and private clones were evaluated within the 100 most prevalent clones. Clones were defined as Susac-specific if absent from the healthy and MS cohorts, from roughly 1,100 published viral clones and from other ImmuneACCESS disease sequences. Clones were called with MiXCR by TCRdb after fastp trimmed the public reads at Q25, and only in-frame beta chains were retained. CDR3 protein duplicates are merged, each entry listing the most common genes and DNA. None of the V and J calls come from the authors' own analysis; TCRdb made them. Recorded for this sample are fewer than 85,000 distinct CDR3 sequences; 85% to 95% of them occurred a single time. Roughly 0.46% of the sample is in the top ten clones.

Spanning cysteine to phenylalanine, the CDR3 consists of 14 amino acids. This entry keeps only the CDR3 DNA: 42 bases, framed from base 1. Taken from the germline V gene (reference sequence), the CDR1 and CDR2 loops are SSHAT and FNYEAQ. Here is what the overall study found, with its caveats: The number of individuals in the TCR sequencing and HLA analysis was acknowledged as relatively small. CD8+ repertoires in Susac syndrome showed clonal expansion, which was highest in CD8+ TEMRA cells and was greater in clinically active patients than in remitting patients. Roughly 15 and five Susac-specific public clones were found in the total CD8+ and CD8+ TEMRA repertoires, respectively.

High-throughput TCR beta sequencing profiled peripheral blood CD8+ and CD4+ T cells from healthy donors, Susac syndrome patients and multiple sclerosis patients. The Susac syndrome patients fulfilled recently defined diagnostic criteria for definite or probable disease. Bulk CD8+ and CD4+ T cells were purified by magnetic negative isolation, whereas CD8+ TEMRA cells were enriched by FACS. Blood was drawn into EDTA tubes, processed within 24 hours, and PBMCs were isolated by density gradient centrifugation. PBMCs intended for TCR sequencing were cryopreserved in liquid nitrogen and thawed later in a water bath at 37 degrees C. A purity of at least 90% was achieved for sorted or isolated CD4+, CD8+ and CD8+ TEMRA cells.

The material sequenced was CD8+ T cells from PBMCs. The source of this sequence is a human donor with Susac syndrome. The receptor chain draws on TRBV7-7 and TRBJ2-7; the D gene is perhaps TRBD1, from 5 matching bases. CDR3 sequence: CASSLGVGLYEQYF. In nucleotides, the sequence is TGTGCTAGCAGCTTAGGGGTGGGGCTCTACGAGCAGTACTTC.